This T cell receptor beta chain was recovered during a study of control samples from healthy donors and cancer patients. Germline V CDR1 and CDR2: MNHNY, SVGAGI (reference sequence). The junction had 7 bases not matched to a gene; V was cut back by 6 bases and J by 6 bases. The CDR3 is 14 amino acids. Using immunoSEQ multiplex PCR, the repertoire was profiled, and TCRdb retains in-frame clones only, with some absent. The table includes approximately 220,000 clones, 90% to 95% detected once. The J gene is TRBJ2-1, the V gene TRBV6-6, with 8 bases lining up with TRBD2. The sequenced sample consisted of blood. The sequence derives from a middle-aged man in good health. The CDR3 nucleotides read TGTGCCAGCAGCATGACGGGAGGGGCCAATGAGCAGTTCTTC. This translates into CASSMTGGANEQFF.